This TCR beta chain appears in the sequencing data of a study of CD8 T cells in Susac syndrome. Random hexamers served to reverse transcribe roughly 0.5 to 1 ug RNA. Across 54 Vbeta and 13 Jbeta, TCR beta CDR3 was amplified with immunoSEQ multiplex PCR. TCRdb processed the immunoSEQ multiplex PCR reads anew with MiXCR; each CDR3 protein has one entry. The sample records approximately 120,000 distinct CDR3 sequences, 96% being singletons. CDR1 is KGHDR, CDR2 SFDVKD, per germline. The CDR3 has 17 residues. J gave up 0 bases and V 2 bases, and 7 bases lay outside the gene matches. The clonotype was recovered from a human donor in good health. The V and J genes are TRBV24-1 and TRBJ2-7; 9 bases are a match to TRBD1. Sequenced sample: CD4+ T cells from PBMCs. As DNA, the CDR3 is TGTGCCACCAGTGATTCGAACGGACAGGGGAGCTCCTACGAGCAGTACTTC. As protein: CATSDSNGQGSSYEQYF.